This TCR beta chain was sequenced during a study of technical replicates of blood from a few donors. Clones were read by immunoSEQ multiplex PCR, and TCRdb kept only the in-frame ones, dropping some. The sample holds about 75,000 clones, around 97% seen once. The sequence was obtained from a human donor in good health. Sequencing used T cells isolated from PBMCs.

The CDR3 spells CASSLLAGGFGTDTQYF. The DNA of the CDR3 is TGTGCCAGCAGCTTACTAGCGGGAGGGTTTGGCACAGATACGCAGTATTTT. V is TRBV5-8 and J is TRBJ2-3, with 13 bases lining up with TRBD2. V was clipped by 2 bases and J by 1 base; unmatched bases: 4. The CDR3 is 17 amino acids. Germline V gene sequence: CDR1 SGHTS, CDR2 YDEGEE.